A selection of T cell receptor beta chains follows, all from one sample in a study of blood T cell repertoires in COVID-19. Here immunoSEQ multiplex PCR was the method, and the copy in TCRdb shows in-frame clones only, minus some. The data show 55,000 to 75,000 clones, around 77% seen once. Sequencing was carried out using peripheral blood. The receptors shown here come from a woman in her seventies with COVID-19, enrolled during active disease. Both conserved end residues are part of each CDR3. D genes are given only for firm matches. Clone sizes are given selectively: once, few, many, or a class where the clone is expanded.

. | TRBJ1-1 | TRBV7-9 | few | CASSPKAEAFF | TGTGCCAGCAGTCCTAAAGCTGAAGCTTTCTTT
TRBD1 | TRBJ1-2 | TRBV6-4 | . | CASSRQGGDNYGYTF | TGTGCCAGCAGTCGACAGGGGGGGGATAACTATGGCTACACCTTC
. | TRBJ2-1 | TRBV3-1/TRBV3-2 | . | CASSQDIQGRFF | TGTGCCAGCAGCCAAGATATCCAGGGTCGGTTCTTC
TRBD1 | TRBJ1-1 | TRBV10-3 | . | CAIRRGQENTEAFF | TGTGCCATCAGGAGGGGACAGGAGAACACTGAAGCTTTCTTT
. | TRBJ2-6 | TRBV6-5 | . | CATRRAGANVLTF | TGTGCCACCAGACGGGCTGGGGCCAACGTCCTGACTTTC
. | TRBJ2-7 | TRBV5-1 | . | CASSLALAGQNEQYF | TGCGCCAGCAGCTTGGCCTTGGCAGGGCAGAACGAGCAGTACTTC
. | TRBJ1-5 | TRBV5-1 | once | CASSLGPGGSNQPQHF | TGCGCCAGCAGCTTGGGACCCGGGGGTAGCAATCAGCCCCAGCATTTT
TRBD2 | TRBJ2-1 | TRBV27 | . | CASSTTSGRAGEQFF | TGTGCCAGCTCCACCACTAGCGGGAGGGCTGGGGAGCAGTTCTTC
TRBD1 | TRBJ1-5 | TRBV15 | . | CATRAGDRGGNQPQHF | TGTGCCACCAGGGCCGGGGACAGGGGTGGGAATCAGCCCCAGCATTTT
TRBD1 | TRBJ1-2 | TRBV12-3/TRBV12-4 | few | CASSSGTGGHYTF | TGTGCCAGCAGTTCCGGGACAGGGGGCCACTACACCTTC